A single T cell receptor (beta chain) is shown here with its context. Its target is not known. This record belongs to a study of blood T cells in healthy people across ages. Across the study: About one barcoded beta molecule was captured per two T cells (by template switching). The study's findings and limits: Roughly linearly, TCR beta diversity per million T cells fell as age increased. Calculation of diversity from one million T cells yielded estimates considered to be underestimates.

Alongside a J-beta primer mix, a sample-barcoded 5' primer served in a second PCR lasting roughly 6 to 11 cycles. Each cDNA molecule was tagged by a template-switch adaptor that had 12 random nucleotides. Using its own MiXCR run on the 5' RACE reads, TCRdb lists one record per CDR3 protein. The sample has 700,000 to 950,000 distinct CDR3 sequences; about 62% are singletons. The sequenced sample was blood. The TCR was taken from a man aged 25-40 years in good health.

The CDR3 bases are TGTGCCAGCAGGATGACAGGAGCCAAAAACATTCAGTACTTC. Residues: CASRMTGAKNIQYF. This chain links TRBV7-2 with TRBJ2-4, with D perhaps TRBD1 (6 bases). Germline V gene data show CDR1 as SGHTA and CDR2 as FQGNSA. V was clipped by 6 bases and J by 0 bases, with 9 bases between them. CDR3 size: 14 residues.